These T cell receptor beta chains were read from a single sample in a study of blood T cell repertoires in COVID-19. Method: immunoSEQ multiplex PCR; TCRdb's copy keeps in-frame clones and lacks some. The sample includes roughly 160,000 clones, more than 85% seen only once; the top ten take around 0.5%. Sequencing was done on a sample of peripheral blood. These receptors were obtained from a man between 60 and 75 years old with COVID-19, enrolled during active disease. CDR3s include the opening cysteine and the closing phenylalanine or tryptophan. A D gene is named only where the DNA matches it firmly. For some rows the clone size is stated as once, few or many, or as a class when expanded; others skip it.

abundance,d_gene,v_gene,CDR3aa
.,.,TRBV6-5,CASSRDRGFSGELFF
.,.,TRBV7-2,CASSLSVWGDSNQPQHF
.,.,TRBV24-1,CATSDAGTSSNQPQHF
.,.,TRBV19,CASHLLPGRSTEAFF
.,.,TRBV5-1,CASSSRDTDTTGELFF
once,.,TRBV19,CASSIGGVGELFF
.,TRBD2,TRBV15,CATSRGGGRTDTQYF
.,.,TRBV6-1,CASSEALRGAEKLFF
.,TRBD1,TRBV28,CASSLLGTGDGYTF
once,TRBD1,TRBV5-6,CASSLAWTGEVGNQPQHF
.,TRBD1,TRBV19,CASRKGTEVSNQPQHF
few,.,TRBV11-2,CASSLQLNTEAFF
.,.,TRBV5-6,CASSFLGERAGANVLTF
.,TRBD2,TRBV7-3,CASSTGLAGAGANVLTF
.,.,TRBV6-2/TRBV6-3,CASSPRPQGSFNTEAFF
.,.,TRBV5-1,CASSLAPGGSGTDTQYF
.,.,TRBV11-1,CASSFGETEAFF
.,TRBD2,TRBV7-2,CASSTGGGGAHEQYF
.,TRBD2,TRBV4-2,CASSHGQLRGNRNEQFF
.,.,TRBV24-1,CATSRTLGGDTQYF
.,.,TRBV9,CASSVGGFGYTF
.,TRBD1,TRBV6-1,CASSESSQGAYETQYF
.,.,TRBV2,CASGDRTPDSGNTIYF
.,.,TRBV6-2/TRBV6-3,CASSPRTVSYEQYF
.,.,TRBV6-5,CARPTAFNQPQHF
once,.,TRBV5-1,CASSARGSSNTEAFF
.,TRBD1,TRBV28,CASSSTNRGSYEQYF
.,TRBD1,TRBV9,CASSATTGVTEAFF
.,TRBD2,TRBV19,CASSGAGKGKETQYF
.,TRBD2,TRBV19,CASSMLGGGAYEQFF
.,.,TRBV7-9,CASSRQGNTIYF
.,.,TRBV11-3,CASSPGASGANVLTF
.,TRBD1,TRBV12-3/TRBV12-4,CASSLQGGKLFF
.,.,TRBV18,CASSPVLGAEETQYF
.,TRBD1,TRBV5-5,CASSTRQGNPGELFF
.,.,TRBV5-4,CASSLRTSPQKETQYF
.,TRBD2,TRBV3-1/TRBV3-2,CASSQGTSGSGGEQFF
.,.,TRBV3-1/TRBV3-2,CASSQDISSSYNEQFF
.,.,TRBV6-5,CASTGVYEKLFF
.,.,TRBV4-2,CASSQGWGAGAVTYEQYF
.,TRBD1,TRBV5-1,CASSLGDRGQETQYF
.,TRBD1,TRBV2,CASRPDRVNQPQHF
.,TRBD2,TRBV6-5,CASSPMGGAGELFF
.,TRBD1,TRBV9,CASSRQGDDGLAYGYTF
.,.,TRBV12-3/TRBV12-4,CASSYRETGTQYF
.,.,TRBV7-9,CASSGTSGGPSSYNSPLHF
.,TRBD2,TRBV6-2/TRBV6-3,CASSYLGLTSGETDTQYF
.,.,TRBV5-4,CASSLLRRDTEAFF
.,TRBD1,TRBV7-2,CASSQGAPNEAFF
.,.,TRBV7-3,CASSSDRNTEAFF
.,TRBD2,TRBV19,CASREGTSGSDEQFF
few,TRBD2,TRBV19,CASSTGGLAGDSYEQYF